This T cell receptor beta chain comes out of a study of cytomegalovirus exposure and HLA in healthy donors. CDR1 is SGHRS, CDR2 YFSETQ, per germline. The CDR3 covers 12 residues. The trim removed 4 bases at V and 7 bases at J, leaving 4 bases unmatched. The PCR ran on 60 Vbeta and 13 Jbeta primers. The assay was immunoSEQ multiplex PCR, and TCRdb's table has in-frame clones only and misses some. The sample lists approximately 170,000 clones; roughly 79% were seen once. V gene TRBV5-1 combines with J gene TRBJ1-2, with TRBD1 identical over 7 bases. The sample consisted of PBMCs. The TCR sequence derives from a woman between 25 and 40 years old in good health and CMV-seropositive. CDR3 bases: TGCGCCAGCAGCATACAGGGGACTGGCTACACCTTC. Encoded protein: CASSIQGTGYTF. Based on the CDR3 plus reference TRBV5-1 and TRBJ1-2, the full variable domain is KAGVTQTPRYLIKTRGQQVTLSCSPISGHRSVSWYQQTPGQGLQFLFEYFSETQRNKGNFPGRFSGRQFSNSRSEMNVSTLELGDSALYLCASSIQGTGYTFGSGTRLTVV.